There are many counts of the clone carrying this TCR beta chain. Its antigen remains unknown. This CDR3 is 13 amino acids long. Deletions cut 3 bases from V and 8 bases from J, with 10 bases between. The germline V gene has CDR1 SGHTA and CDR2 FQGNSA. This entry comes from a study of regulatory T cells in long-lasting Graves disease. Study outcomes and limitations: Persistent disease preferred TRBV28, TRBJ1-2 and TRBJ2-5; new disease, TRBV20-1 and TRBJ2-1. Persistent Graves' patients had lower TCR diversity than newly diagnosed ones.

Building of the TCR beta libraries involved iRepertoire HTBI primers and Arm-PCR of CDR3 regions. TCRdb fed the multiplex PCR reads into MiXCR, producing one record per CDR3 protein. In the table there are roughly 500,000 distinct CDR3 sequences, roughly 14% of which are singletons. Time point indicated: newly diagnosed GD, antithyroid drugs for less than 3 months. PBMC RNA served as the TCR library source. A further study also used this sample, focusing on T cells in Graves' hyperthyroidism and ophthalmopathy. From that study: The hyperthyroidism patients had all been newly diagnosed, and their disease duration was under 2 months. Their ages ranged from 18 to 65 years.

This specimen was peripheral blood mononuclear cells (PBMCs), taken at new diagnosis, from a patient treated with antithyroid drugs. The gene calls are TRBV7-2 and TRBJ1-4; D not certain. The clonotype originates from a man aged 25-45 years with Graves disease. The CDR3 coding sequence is TGTGCCAGCAGCTTTCAGCGAGAGGAAAAACTGTTTTTT. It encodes CASSFQREEKLFF.